One sample yielded the 25 T cell receptor beta chains listed below, sequenced in a study of identical twins. A single record per CDR3 protein comes from TCRdb applying MiXCR to the 5' RACE reads. The data hold hundreds of thousands of distinct CDR3 sequences, with approximately 22% observed a single time. These same data were also listed under a study on T cells expressing NK-cell markers.

Sequenced sample: PBMCs. The receptor set was obtained from a woman between 18 and 29 years old in good health.

This clonotype was seen at least ten times. The V call is TRBV5-6, the J call TRBJ1-1, with D perhaps TRBD1 (5 bases). Germline V gene lookup returns CDR1 SGHDT and CDR2 YYEEEE. This CDR3 comprises 13 residues. V was trimmed by 4 bases and J by 10 bases, leaving 17 bases between them. CDR3 amino acids: CASSHNRLVLAFF. CDR3 coding DNA: TGTGCCAGCAGCCATAACAGGCTCGTCCTAGCTTTCTTT.

This clonotype was recorded once. The rearrangement links TRBV6-2 or TRBV6-3 to TRBJ2-7, with TRBD2 identical over 9 bases. The V gene's germline CDR1 is MNHEY and CDR2 SVGEGT. V lost 0 bases, J lost 2 bases, and 20 bases stayed unmatched. The CDR3 has 21 residues. The CDR3 region is CASSYSKIDPPASGKTYEQYF. Here the CDR3 DNA reads TGTGCCAGCAGTTACTCGAAGATCGACCCGCCGGCTAGCGGGAAAACCTACGAGCAGTACTTC.

This clonotype was seen only a few times. This rearrangement joins TRBV7-9 to TRBJ2-2, with TRBD1 matching 10 bases. CDR1 and CDR2 (germline): SEHNR, FQNEAQ (reference sequence). J lost 5 bases, V lost 4 bases, and 1 base had no gene match. The CDR3 loop spans 14 amino acids. Here the CDR3 reads CASSSGQGTGELFF. The DNA for the CDR3 is TGTGCCAGCAGCTCGGGACAGGGGACCGGGGAGCTGTTTTTT.

This chain joins TRBV6-5 and TRBJ2-7; no definite D call. Per germline, CDR1 MNHEY and CDR2 SVGAGI. With 0 bases removed from V and 5 bases from J, the gap between germline ends came to 8 bases. CDR3 length: 13 residues. Here the CDR3 DNA reads TGTGCCAGCAGTTACTCCCCTTTGCACGAGCAGTACTTC. Encoded protein: CASSYSPLHEQYF.

The rearrangement joins TRBV2 to TRBJ2-1; perhaps TRBD2 as D (7 bases). This CDR3 comprises 16 residues. Germline-derived CDR1 and CDR2 are SNHLY and FYNNEI. V shed 1 base and J shed 0 bases, with 10 bases lying between them. CDR3 coding DNA: TGTGCCAGCAGTGAAGAGGGGGGGGCCTCCTACAATGAGCAGTTCTTC. Residues: CASSEEGGASYNEQFF.

The chain is built from TRBV20-1 and TRBJ2-5; D is undetermined. Trimming took off 0 bases at V and 5 bases at J, with 16 bases between the two ends. The length of the CDR3 is 15 residues. The germline V gene encodes CDR1 DFQATT and CDR2 SNEGSKA (reference sequence). CDR3: CSARDWSVGGETQYF. The CDR3 DNA sequence: TGCAGTGCTAGAGATTGGAGTGTCGGTGGGGAGACCCAGTACTTC.

This clonotype showed up just a few times. The chain couples TRBV24-1 to TRBJ2-2; D ambiguous. Germline CDR1 is KGHDR and CDR2 is SFDVKD. This CDR3 comprises 12 residues. V dropped 7 bases and J dropped 3 bases, with 5 bases sitting between them. This CDR3 is CATSRHTGELFF. The CDR3, as DNA: TGTGCCACCAGCCGACACACCGGGGAGCTGTTTTTT.

The chain joins TRBV5-1 to TRBJ2-7, with TRBD1 identical over 8 bases. Germline assignment: CDR1 SGHRS and CDR2 YFSETQ. There are 13 residues in the CDR3. V shed 4 bases and J 5 bases; nucleotides not matched to a gene: 5. The CDR3 sequence: CASSTRQGNEQYF. CDR3 DNA: TGCGCCAGCAGCACCCGACAGGGGAACGAGCAGTACTTC.

The table lists this clonotype with a few counts. This chain connects TRBV12-3 or TRBV12-4 to TRBJ2-1; 9 bases align to TRBD2. The CDR3 runs to 15 residues. The V gene end was trimmed by 6 bases and the J gene end by 3 bases; junction bases not matched to a gene: 6. DNA for the CDR3: TGTGCCAGCAGAAGCGCGGGGGGGCACTACAATGAGCAGTTCTTC. The encoded protein is CASRSAGGHYNEQFF.

This clonotype was detected many times. The V call is TRBV10-3, the J call TRBJ2-7; 12 nucleotides align to TRBD1. Trimming took 5 bases from V and 3 from J; bases not matched to a gene: 8. The CDR3 runs 16 residues. From germline, CDR1 is ENHRY and CDR2 SYGVKD. The CDR3 DNA follows: TGTGCCATCAGTCCCGGGACAGGGGGCAGGGGCTACGAGCAGTACTTC. Translation gives CAISPGTGGRGYEQYF.

This clonotype was found a few times. The chain has TRBV20-1 and TRBJ2-4, with TRBD2 identical over 8 bases. The CDR3 is made up of 14 amino acids. CDR1 and CDR2 from the germline V gene are DFQATT and SNEGSKA (reference sequence). Trimming took 3 bases from V and 7 from J; bases not matched to a gene: 8. The CDR3 spells CSASGGLGLNIQYF. DNA of the CDR3: TGCAGTGCTAGTGGGGGACTAGGTTTGAACATTCAGTACTTC.

This clonotype has more than one count but fewer than ten. The rearrangement uses TRBV4-3 and TRBJ2-1; 7 bases agree with TRBD2. The V gene's germline CDR1 is LGHNA and CDR2 YSLEER. This CDR3 is built from 16 residues. Unmatched junction bases numbered 9, after V lost 1 base and J lost 6 bases. As DNA, the CDR3 is TGCGCCAGCAGCCAAGGATCTCTAGCGGAGATCAATGAGCAGTTCTTC. This encodes CASSQGSLAEINEQFF.

This clonotype was counted only a few times. The CDR3 nucleotides are TGTGCCAGCTCACCACCGTCGGGCGCTGGGGCCAACGTCCTGACTTTC. Amino acids: CASSPPSGAGANVLTF. This chain uses TRBV18 with TRBJ2-6, with unresolved D. The V gene lost 0 bases and the J gene lost 2 bases, with 8 bases spanning the gap. The CDR3 contains 16 residues. The germline V gene encodes CDR1 KGHSH and CDR2 LQKENI.

This clonotype appeared a few times. The chain has TRBV7-2 and TRBJ2-2; no firm D call. The ends were cut back, 7 bases at V and 3 bases at J, with 15 bases in the middle. The CDR3 length is 15 residues. CDR1 and CDR2 from the germline V gene are SGHTA and FQGNSA. The CDR3 DNA reads as TGTGCCAGCAACCTCCTCCGGGTTTACACCGGGGAGCTGTTTTTT. Its translation: CASNLLRVYTGELFF.

In this sample, this clonotype turned up many times. The chain joins TRBV12-3 or TRBV12-4 to TRBJ1-5; D not certain. This CDR3 is built from 12 residues. Trimming cost V 1 base and J 13 bases, with 11 bases left between them. CDR3 protein: CASSLGGTLQHF. The CDR3 DNA sequence: TGTGCCAGCAGTTTAGGAGGAACCCTACAGCATTTT.

The chain is built from TRBV7-9 and TRBJ2-1; TRBD1 or TRBD2 may be the D gene (5 bases each). Deletions cut 2 bases from V and 3 bases from J, with 14 bases between. CDR3 size: 16 residues. CDR1 is SEHNR, CDR2 FQNEAQ, per germline (reference sequence). The CDR3 reads CASSLIFRGDYNEQFF. CDR3 DNA sequence: TGTGCCAGCAGCTTAATTTTTAGGGGAGACTACAATGAGCAGTTCTTC.

The chain employs TRBV6-5 and TRBJ2-7, with 11 bases lining up with TRBD1. This CDR3 has 15 amino acids. Trimming cost V 4 bases and J 4 bases; bases outside gene matches: 6. Looked up from germline, CDR1 is MNHEY and CDR2 is SVGAGI. Here the CDR3 reads CASSSSGTGGYEQYF. CDR3 nucleotides: TGTGCCAGCAGTTCCTCCGGGACAGGGGGGTACGAGCAGTACTTC.

This clonotype was seen ten or more times. The J gene is TRBJ2-1, the V gene TRBV5-1; D remains unclear. CDR3 length equals 14 residues. V lost 0 bases and J lost 3, with 7 bases in between. Looked up from germline, CDR1 is SGHRS and CDR2 is YFSETQ. CDR3 region: CASSLGGYYNEQFF. CDR3 bases: TGCGCCAGCAGCTTGGGGGGTTACTACAATGAGCAGTTCTTC.

This clonotype was counted ten times or more. This chain joins TRBV2 and TRBJ2-1; 13 positions agree with TRBD2. Germline CDR1 and CDR2: SNHLY and FYNNEI. The CDR3 consists of 15 residues. V was pared by 11 bases and J by 7 bases, with 11 bases of the junction left unmatched. In nucleotides, the CDR3 is TGTGCCTTAACATACGGGACTAGCGGGACAAATGAGCAGTTCTTC. Amino acid sequence: CALTYGTSGTNEQFF. Variable domain in full (rest from reference TRBV2 and TRBJ2-1): EPEVTQTPSHQVTQMGQEVILRCVPISNHLYFYWYRQILGQKVEFLVSFYNNEISEKSEIFDDQFSVERPDGSNFTLKIRSTKLEDSAMYFCALTYGTSGTNEQFFGPGTRLTVL.

This clonotype was seen a few times. The J gene is TRBJ2-2, the V gene TRBV10-3, with D tentatively TRBD1 (6 bases). Germline V CDR1 and CDR2: ENHRY, SYGVKD. CDR3 length: 15 amino acids. Trimming took off 6 bases at V and 2 bases at J, with 13 bases between the two ends. This CDR3 is CAIRPGVYNTGELFF. The CDR3 DNA reads as TGTGCCATCAGGCCAGGGGTTTATAACACCGGGGAGCTGTTTTTT.

This clonotype was observed a handful of times. The chain is built from TRBV27 and TRBJ2-3, with D perhaps TRBD1 or TRBD2 (5 bases each). The CDR3 is 15 amino acids. Trimming stripped 3 bases from V and 2 bases from J, with 12 bases between. Germline V lookup: CDR1 MNHEY, CDR2 SMNVEV (reference sequence). The CDR3 region is CASSFGASPTDTQYF. The CDR3 nucleotides are TGTGCCAGCAGTTTTGGGGCTAGCCCCACAGATACGCAGTATTTT.

The rearrangement uses TRBV20-1 and TRBJ2-3; TRBD2 matches at 14 bases. V gave up 0 bases and J gave up 3 bases; unmatched junction bases: 14. Germline CDR1 reads DFQATT; CDR2 reads SNEGSKA (reference sequence). The CDR3 has 20 amino acids. The CDR3 sequence: CSARDPTSGRESSRTDTQYF. CDR3 DNA: TGCAGTGCTAGAGACCCGACTAGCGGGAGGGAATCTTCTAGGACAGATACGCAGTATTTT.

This clonotype appeared a few times. V and J are TRBV5-1 and TRBJ2-3; TRBD2 aligns across 13 bases. After removal of 2 bases from V and 5 bases from J, the junction contained 8 bases not matched to a gene. CDR3 length: 17 amino acids. Germline CDR1 reads SGHRS; CDR2 reads YFSETQ. Written as DNA, the CDR3 is TGCGCCAGCAGCTTACCCCCGACTAGCGGGGGGAAAGATACGCAGTATTTT. It translates to CASSLPPTSGGKDTQYF.

This rearrangement joins TRBV20-1 to TRBJ1-4; D may be TRBD1 (5 bases). V gave up 3 bases and J gave up 5 bases, with 13 bases separating them. The length of the CDR3 is 14 residues. Germline loops: CDR1 DFQATT, CDR2 SNEGSKA (reference sequence). CDR3 loop: CSASAGTANEKLFF. The CDR3 coding sequence is TGCAGTGCTAGCGCCGGGACGGCGAATGAAAAACTGTTTTTT.

Only a few counts were recorded for this clonotype. The rearrangement joins TRBV20-1 to TRBJ2-3; 8 bases are a match to TRBD2. Germline trimming cut 6 bases from V and 1 base from J; bases unmatched to any gene: 9. From germline, CDR1 is DFQATT and CDR2 SNEGSKA (reference sequence). This CDR3 has 15 amino acids. Written as DNA, the CDR3 is TGCAGTGCCGGGGAGCGGGGGATGGGCACAGATACGCAGTATTTT. Its protein product is CSAGERGMGTDTQYF.